Following are 5 T cell receptor beta chains from one sample sequenced in a study of OX40 agonist ivuxolimab in advanced cancers. The assay was immunoSEQ multiplex PCR, and TCRdb's table has in-frame clones only and misses some. The top ten hold under 10% of the sample, which has about 70,000 clones, approximately 90% seen once. Sequences were derived from CD4+ or CD8+ T cells sorted from blood, sampled in a trial of the OX40 agonist ivuxolimab. The receptors here all came from an adult with an advanced solid tumor such as melanoma, head and neck, liver or kidney cancer.

The CDR3 DNA reads TGTGCCAGCAGTTTATATGGGGGACTAGGTGGCTACACCTTC. This encodes CASSLYGGLGGYTF. The rearrangement joins TRBV27 to TRBJ1-2; D may be TRBD1 (5 bases). The V end lost 1 base, the J end lost 7 bases, and 13 bases lay between the germline ends. CDR3 length: 14 residues. Germline CDR1 and CDR2: MNHEY and SMNVEV (reference sequence).

V is TRBV4-2 and J is TRBJ1-2, with D maybe TRBD1 (6 bases). In germline, CDR1 is LGHNA, CDR2 YNFKEQ. Trimming took 0 bases from V and 2 from J, leaving 10 bases between them. The CDR3 is 15 amino acids. CDR3 region: CASSQEGAENYGYTF. The CDR3 nucleotides read TGTGCCAGCAGCCAAGAGGGGGCAGAGAACTATGGCTACACCTTC.

As regards this clone: Distinct nucleotide sequences in the sample also encode this CDR3. This sequence joins TRBV4-1 and TRBJ2-5; a possible D gene is TRBD2 (6 bases). V lost 1 base and J 1 base, leaving 7 bases between the germline ends. This CDR3 is built from 14 residues. Looked up from germline, CDR1 is MGHRA and CDR2 is YSYEKL. The CDR3 loop is CASSQVGGQETQYF. The CDR3 nucleotides are TGCGCCAGCAGCCAAGTGGGGGGCCAAGAGACCCAGTACTTC.

This rearrangement joins TRBV9 to TRBJ2-7; the match to TRBD2 covers 11 bases. The length of the CDR3 is 15 residues. V lost 0 bases to trimming and J lost 3 bases; unmatched junction nucleotides: 2. Germline CDR1 reads SGDLS; CDR2 reads YYNGEE. CDR3 in DNA: TGTGCCAGCAGCGTAGGTAGCGGGGGGGACTACGAGCAGTACTTC. Its translation: CASSVGSGGDYEQYF.

This clone was found a few times. J is TRBJ1-5 and V is TRBV9; no firm D call. The germline gives CDR1 SGDLS, CDR2 YYNGEE. The CDR3 length is 13 residues. V was pared by 0 bases and J by 8 bases, with 9 bases between. CDR3 residues: CASSVAGYEPQHF. The CDR3 region has the DNA TGTGCCAGCAGCGTAGCCGGGTACGAGCCCCAGCATTTT.